Listed below are T cell receptor beta chains from one sample, sequenced in a study of shared clonotypes between healthy human individuals. The data were produced by immunoSEQ multiplex PCR, yet TCRdb's version contains in-frame clones alone and is incomplete. In the table there are hundreds of thousands of clones, 95% to 97% of which are singletons. The sequenced sample was naive CD8+ T cells sorted from blood. These TCRs come from a woman under 40 in good health. Each CDR3 is given with its conserved first and last residue. Each record gives: D gene, clone size, V gene, J gene, CDR3 protein, CDR3 DNA. A D gene is named only where the DNA matches it firmly. Clone size is given for some rows only: seen once, a few or many times, or a class if the clone is expanded.

D gene: TRBD1
clone size: NA
V gene: TRBV6-5
J gene: TRBJ1-2
CDR3 protein: CASSYFSGGDNYGYTF
CDR3 DNA: TGTGCCAGCAGTTACTTTTCAGGGGGCGATAACTATGGCTACACCTTC

D gene: NA
clone size: once
V gene: TRBV7-9
J gene: TRBJ2-1
CDR3 protein: CASSLYGTTSSYNEQFF
CDR3 DNA: TGTGCCAGCAGCTTGTACGGGACAACGAGCTCCTACAATGAGCAGTTCTTC

D gene: NA
clone size: few
V gene: TRBV6-5
J gene: TRBJ1-1
CDR3 protein: CASSPQEANTEAFF
CDR3 DNA: TGTGCCAGCAGTCCCCAGGAGGCTAACACTGAAGCTTTCTTT

D gene: TRBD1
clone size: once
V gene: TRBV28
J gene: TRBJ1-1
CDR3 protein: CASSATGTGEAFF
CDR3 DNA: TGTGCCAGCAGTGCCACCGGGACAGGTGAAGCTTTCTTT

D gene: NA
clone size: NA
V gene: TRBV4-1
J gene: TRBJ1-3
CDR3 protein: CASSHGSRAHTIYF
CDR3 DNA: TGCGCCAGCAGCCACGGAAGCCGGGCGCACACCATATATTTT

D gene: NA
clone size: NA
V gene: TRBV6-5
J gene: TRBJ2-7
CDR3 protein: CASSYSVNTAYEQYF
CDR3 DNA: TGTGCCAGCAGTTACTCCGTTAATACGGCCTACGAGCAGTACTTC

D gene: TRBD2
clone size: NA
V gene: TRBV9
J gene: TRBJ2-1
CDR3 protein: CASSVRLAGEQFF
CDR3 DNA: TGTGCCAGCAGCGTCCGACTAGCGGGAGAGCAGTTCTTC

D gene: NA
clone size: NA
V gene: TRBV30
J gene: TRBJ2-5
CDR3 protein: CAWGHRDETQYF
CDR3 DNA: TGTGCCTGGGGGCACAGGGATGAGACCCAGTACTTC

D gene: NA
clone size: NA
V gene: TRBV5-6
J gene: TRBJ1-5
CDR3 protein: CASSAAGNQPQHF
CDR3 DNA: TGTGCCAGCAGCGCAGCGGGGAATCAGCCCCAGCATTTT

D gene: NA
clone size: NA
V gene: TRBV11-1
J gene: TRBJ2-7
CDR3 protein: CASSLDGIGLNYEQYF
CDR3 DNA: TGTGCCAGCAGCTTAGATGGGATAGGCCTAAACTACGAGCAGTACTTC

D gene: TRBD2
clone size: NA
V gene: TRBV28
J gene: TRBJ2-1
CDR3 protein: CASSSQGTSYNEQFF
CDR3 DNA: TGTGCCAGCAGTTCCCAAGGGACTAGCTACAATGAGCAGTTCTTC

D gene: NA
clone size: once
V gene: TRBV6-1
J gene: TRBJ2-7
CDR3 protein: CASSEIPTRGDYEQYF
CDR3 DNA: TGTGCCAGCAGTGAAATCCCCACGCGGGGCGACTACGAGCAGTACTTC

D gene: NA
clone size: NA
V gene: TRBV27
J gene: TRBJ1-2
CDR3 protein: CASSLSVGTDYGYTF
CDR3 DNA: TGTGCCAGCAGTTTATCTGTCGGGACTGACTATGGCTACACCTTC

D gene: NA
clone size: NA
V gene: TRBV11-2
J gene: TRBJ1-5
CDR3 protein: CASQGGGQPQHF
CDR3 DNA: TGTGCCAGCCAGGGAGGGGGTCAGCCCCAGCATTTT

D gene: TRBD1
clone size: NA
V gene: TRBV6-5
J gene: TRBJ2-3
CDR3 protein: CASSSGTGRTDTQYF
CDR3 DNA: TGTGCCAGCAGCAGCGGGACAGGGCGCACAGATACGCAGTATTTT

D gene: TRBD2
clone size: NA
V gene: TRBV2
J gene: TRBJ2-5
CDR3 protein: CASPKVVGRGRETQYF
CDR3 DNA: TGTGCCAGCCCTAAGGTGGTCGGGAGGGGCCGGGAGACCCAGTACTTC

D gene: TRBD1
clone size: NA
V gene: TRBV27
J gene: TRBJ2-7
CDR3 protein: CASSPPGQSHEQYF
CDR3 DNA: TGTGCCAGCAGCCCTCCGGGACAGTCCCACGAGCAGTACTTC

D gene: NA
clone size: once
V gene: TRBV5-5
J gene: TRBJ2-7
CDR3 protein: CASSTGSGRPYEQYF
CDR3 DNA: TGTGCCAGCAGCACAGGGTCGGGACGCCCCTACGAGCAGTACTTC

D gene: TRBD1
clone size: NA
V gene: TRBV7-3
J gene: TRBJ1-2
CDR3 protein: CASSPTGAGNYGYTF
CDR3 DNA: TGTGCCAGCAGCCCGACAGGGGCGGGTAACTATGGCTACACCTTC